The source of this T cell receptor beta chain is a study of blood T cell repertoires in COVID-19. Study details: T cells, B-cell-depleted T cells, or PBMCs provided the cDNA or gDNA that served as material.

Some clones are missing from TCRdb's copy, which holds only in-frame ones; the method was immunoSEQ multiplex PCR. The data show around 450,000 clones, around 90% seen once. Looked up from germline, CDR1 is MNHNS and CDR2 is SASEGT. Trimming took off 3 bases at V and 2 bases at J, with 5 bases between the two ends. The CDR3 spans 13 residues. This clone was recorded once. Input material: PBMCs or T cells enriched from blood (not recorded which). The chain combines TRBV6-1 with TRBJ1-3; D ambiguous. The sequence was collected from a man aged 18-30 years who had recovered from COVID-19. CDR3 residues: CASSDTAGNTIYF. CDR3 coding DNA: TGTGCCAGCAGTGACACAGCTGGAAACACCATATATTTT.